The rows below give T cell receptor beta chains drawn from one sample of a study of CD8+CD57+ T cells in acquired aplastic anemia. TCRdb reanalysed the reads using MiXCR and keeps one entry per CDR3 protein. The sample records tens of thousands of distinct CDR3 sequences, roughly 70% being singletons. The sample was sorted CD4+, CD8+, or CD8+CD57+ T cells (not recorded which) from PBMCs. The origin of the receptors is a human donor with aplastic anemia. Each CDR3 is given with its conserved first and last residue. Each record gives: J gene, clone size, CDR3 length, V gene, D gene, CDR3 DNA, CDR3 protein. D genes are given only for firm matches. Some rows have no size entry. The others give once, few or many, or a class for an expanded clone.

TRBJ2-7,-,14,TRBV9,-,TGTGCCAGCAGCGTCTGGGGGTCTGGGGACGAACAGTACTTC,CASSVWGSGDEQYF
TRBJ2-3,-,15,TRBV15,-,TGTGCCACCAGCAGAGGTAGCAGCCCCACAGATACGCAGTATTTT,CATSRGSSPTDTQYF
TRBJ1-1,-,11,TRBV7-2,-,TGTGCCAGCAATCAGAACACTGAAGCTTTCTTT,CASNQNTEAFF
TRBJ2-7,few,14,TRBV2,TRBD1,TGTGCCAGCAGTGCAAGGACAGGGATCTACGAGCAGTACTTC,CASSARTGIYEQYF
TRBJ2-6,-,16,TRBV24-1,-,TGTGCCACCAGTGATCCTGCCGGGGTTGGGGCCAACGTCCTGACTTTC,CATSDPAGVGANVLTF
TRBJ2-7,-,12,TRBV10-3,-,TGTGCCATCAGCGACAGATCCTACGAGCAGTACTTC,CAISDRSYEQYF
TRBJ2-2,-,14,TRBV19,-,TGTGCCAGTAGTACCGGACACTTCACCGGGGAGCTGTTTTTT,CASSTGHFTGELFF
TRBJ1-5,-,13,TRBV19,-,TGTGCCAGTAGTGTGAGGGCGAGTCAGCCCCAGCATTTT,CASSVRASQPQHF
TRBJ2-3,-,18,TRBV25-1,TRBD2,TGTGCCAGCAGTGAATATGGAATAGCGGGAGGTGTAGCAGATACGCAGTATTTT,CASSEYGIAGGVADTQYF
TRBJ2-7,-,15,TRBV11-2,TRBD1,TGTGCCAGCAGCCTGGGACAGGGAAGGGCCTACGAGCAGTACTTC,CASSLGQGRAYEQYF
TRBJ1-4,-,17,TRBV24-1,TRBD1,TGTGCCACCAGTGAGTATGCGACCGGGACAGTGCCTGAAAAACTGTTTTTT,CATSEYATGTVPEKLFF
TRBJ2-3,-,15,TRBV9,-,TGTGCCAGCAGCAAGTCTGGCGAGCGCACAGATACGCAGTATTTT,CASSKSGERTDTQYF
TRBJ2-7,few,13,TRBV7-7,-,TGTGCTAGCAGCTTAGCACTCTCCTACGAGCAGTACTTC,CASSLALSYEQYF
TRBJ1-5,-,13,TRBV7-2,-,TGTGCCAGCAGCTTTGGGGGCAATCAGCCCCAGCATTTT,CASSFGGNQPQHF
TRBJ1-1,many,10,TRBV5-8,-,TGTGCCAGCAGCTTGATAGAAGCTTTCTTT,CASSLIEAFF
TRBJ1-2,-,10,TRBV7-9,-,TGTGCCAGCAGCCAATATGGCTACACCTTC,CASSQYGYTF
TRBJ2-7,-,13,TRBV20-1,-,TGCAGTGCTAGAGGCGCCAGGGAGTACGAGCAGTACTTC,CSARGAREYEQYF
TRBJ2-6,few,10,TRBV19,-,TGTGCCTCTGGGGCCAACGTCCTGACTTTC,CASGANVLTF
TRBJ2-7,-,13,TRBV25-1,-,TGTGCCAGCAGTGCGGACGACAGGCGGCGGCAGTACTTC,CASSADDRRRQYF
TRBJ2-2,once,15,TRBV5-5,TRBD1,TGTGCCAGCAGCTTACGCGACAGGGAGACCGGGGAGCTGTTTTTT,CASSLRDRETGELFF
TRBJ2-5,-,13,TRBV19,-,TGTGCCAGTAGCCCAGTAGGGAAAGAGACCCAGTACTTC,CASSPVGKETQYF
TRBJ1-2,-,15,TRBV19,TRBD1,TGTGCCAGTAGTACTCGGGGGACAGCTAACTATGGCTACACCTTC,CASSTRGTANYGYTF
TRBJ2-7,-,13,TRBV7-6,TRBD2,TGTGCCAGCAGCCACGGGGGGGACTACGAGCAGTACTTC,CASSHGGDYEQYF
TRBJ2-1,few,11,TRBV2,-,TGTGCCAGCAGTATCTACAATGAGCAGTTCTTC,CASSIYNEQFF
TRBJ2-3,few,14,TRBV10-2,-,TGCGCCAGCAGTTTCCCGACCAGCACAGATACGCAGTATTTT,CASSFPTSTDTQYF
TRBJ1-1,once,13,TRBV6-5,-,TGTGCCAGCAGTTACGAGGGGGACACTGAAGCTTTCTTT,CASSYEGDTEAFF
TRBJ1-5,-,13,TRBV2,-,TGTGCCAGCAAGGTTGAGGGTCCTCAGCCCCAGCATTTT,CASKVEGPQPQHF
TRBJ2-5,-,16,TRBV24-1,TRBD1,TGTGCCACCAGTGAAGGTACGACAGGGGGCGTAGAGACCCAGTACTTC,CATSEGTTGGVETQYF
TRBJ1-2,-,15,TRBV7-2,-,TGTGCCAGCAGCTTAGGGAACAGGCTAAACTATGGCTACACCTTC,CASSLGNRLNYGYTF
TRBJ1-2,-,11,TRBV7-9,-,TGTGCCAGCAGCAACTCGTATGGCTACACCTTC,CASSNSYGYTF
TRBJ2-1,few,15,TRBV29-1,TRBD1,TGCAGCGTTGAAAGGGACAGGGGACCCTACAATGAGCAGTTCTTC,CSVERDRGPYNEQFF
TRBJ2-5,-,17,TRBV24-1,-,TGTGCCACCAGTGACACCCGGACGTTACCCACCCAAGAGACCCAGTACTTC,CATSDTRTLPTQETQYF
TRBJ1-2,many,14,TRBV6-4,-,TGTGCCAGCAGTGACTCGGAGGCGTCCGATGGCTACACCTTC,CASSDSEASDGYTF
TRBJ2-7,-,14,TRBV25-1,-,TGTGCCGGCAGTATCGGCGCCGGTGCCTACGAGCAGTACTTC,CAGSIGAGAYEQYF
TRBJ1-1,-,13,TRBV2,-,TGTGCCAGCAGTACCACAGTGAACACTGAAGCTTTCTTT,CASSTTVNTEAFF
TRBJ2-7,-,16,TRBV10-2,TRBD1,TGCGCCAGCAGTGAGACCGGACAGGGGAGCTCCTACGAGCAGTACTTC,CASSETGQGSSYEQYF
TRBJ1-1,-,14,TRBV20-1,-,TGCAGTGCTATAAGACTGGGGACTAACACTGAAGCTTTCTTT,CSAIRLGTNTEAFF
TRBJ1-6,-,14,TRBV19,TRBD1,TGTGCCAGTACCAGGACAGGGGTCGATTCACCCCTCCACTTT,CASTRTGVDSPLHF
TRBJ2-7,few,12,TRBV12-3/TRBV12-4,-,TGTGCCAGCACGGTGGGGGGCTACGAGCAGTACTTC,CASTVGGYEQYF
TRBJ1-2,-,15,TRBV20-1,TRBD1,TGCAGTGCTCTCTTACAGGGGGCGCTGTATCATGGCTACACCTTC,CSALLQGALYHGYTF
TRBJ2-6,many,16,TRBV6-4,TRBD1,TGTGCCAGCAGTGGGACAGGGGGCTCTGGGGCCAACGTCCTGACTTTC,CASSGTGGSGANVLTF
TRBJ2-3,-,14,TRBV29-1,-,TGCAGCGTTCTATGGGGCGGACGCACAGATACGCAGTATTTT,CSVLWGGRTDTQYF
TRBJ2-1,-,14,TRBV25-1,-,TGTGCCAGCAGTCGGCAGGGGCCCTACAATGAGCAGTTCTTC,CASSRQGPYNEQFF
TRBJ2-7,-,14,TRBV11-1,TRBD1,TGTGCCAGCAGCCCTGGACAGGTGGCCTACGAGCAGTACTTC,CASSPGQVAYEQYF
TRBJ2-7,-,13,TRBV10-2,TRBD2,TGCGCCACCAATAGCGGGGGCTCCTACGAGCAGTACTTC,CATNSGGSYEQYF
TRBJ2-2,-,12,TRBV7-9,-,TGTGCCAGCACCCCCACCACCGGGGAGCTGTTTTTT,CASTPTTGELFF
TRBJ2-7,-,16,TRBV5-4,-,TGTGCCAGCAGCTTGGATAAAAGGAAGGGTTCCTACGAGCAGTACTTC,CASSLDKRKGSYEQYF
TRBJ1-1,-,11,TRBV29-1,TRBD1,TGCAGCGTCGACAGGGAGGTAGAAGCTTTCTTT,CSVDREVEAFF
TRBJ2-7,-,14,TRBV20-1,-,TGCAGTGCTAGAGACCGGGACAAACCCTACGAGCAGTACTTC,CSARDRDKPYEQYF
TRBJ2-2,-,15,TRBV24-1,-,TGTGCCACCAGTGATTTACAGACGAACACCGGGGAGCTGTTTTTT,CATSDLQTNTGELFF
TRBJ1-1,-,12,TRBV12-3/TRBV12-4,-,TGTGCCAGCAGGGATGTAGGCACTGAAGCTTTCTTT,CASRDVGTEAFF